These 5 T cell receptor beta chains share one sample of origin, sequenced in a study of T-cell memory formation after mild COVID-19. TCRdb re-analysed the 5' RACE reads in MiXCR, keeping a single row per CDR3 protein. The table lists fewer than 250,000 distinct CDR3 sequences, about 11% of them singletons. The sample consisted of PBMCs or a T cell subset sorted from them (not recorded which). These receptor sequences come from a man between 18 and 29 years old who had mild COVID-19 (a few samples of this study predate the infection). Cell type and time point are not known.

Many counts were recorded for this clonotype. J is TRBJ1-2 and V is TRBV20-1; D is possibly TRBD1 (6 bases). The CDR3 loop spans 13 amino acids. From germline, CDR1 is DFQATT and CDR2 SNEGSKA (reference sequence). The V gene lost 5 bases and the J gene lost 7 bases, with 17 bases spanning the gap. CDR3 region: CSAAQGPSGGYTF. As DNA, the CDR3 is TGCAGTGCTGCGCAGGGGCCGTCCGGTGGCTACACCTTC.

The chain recombines TRBV5-1 with TRBJ2-1; 9 bases are a match to TRBD1. The V and J ends lost 7 bases and 4 bases, in that order; junction bases with no gene match: 6. This CDR3 comprises 14 residues. In germline, CDR1 is SGHRS, CDR2 YFSETQ. CDR3 in amino acids: CASFRDRAYNEQFF. The CDR3 DNA sequence: TGCGCCAGCTTCCGGGACAGGGCATACAATGAGCAGTTCTTC.

The sample holds a few counts of this clonotype. The chain uses TRBV9 and TRBJ1-2; 8 bases map to TRBD1. The junction had 8 bases not matched to a gene; V was cut back by 2 bases and J by 8 bases. CDR3 length: 14 amino acids. Germline loops: CDR1 SGDLS, CDR2 YYNGEE. CDR3 protein: CASSVLQGAGGYTF. CDR3 nucleotides: TGTGCCAGCAGCGTCCTTCAGGGGGCCGGCGGCTACACCTTC.

The chain uses TRBV7-8 and TRBJ2-3; 7 bases are shared with TRBD1. CDR1 and CDR2 from the germline V gene are SGHVS and FQNEAQ. The ends lost 4 bases at V and 0 bases at J; junction bases unmatched: 16. The CDR3 sequence is 19 residues long. Here the CDR3 DNA reads TGTGCCAGCAGCTCACGTACTCCCCTCGGGACAGCTAGCACAGATACGCAGTATTTT. The encoded protein is CASSSRTPLGTASTDTQYF.

This clonotype was detected a few times. The chain is built from TRBV24-1 and TRBJ2-2, with D possibly being TRBD1 (5 bases). The CDR3 is made up of 11 amino acids. The germline V and J ends were trimmed by 10 bases and 5 bases, with 7 bases remaining between them. CDR1 is KGHDR and CDR2 is SFDVKD in the germline V gene. The DNA of the CDR3 is TGTGCCACTGGGGCAACCGGGGAGCTGTTTTTT. Its translation is CATGATGELFF.